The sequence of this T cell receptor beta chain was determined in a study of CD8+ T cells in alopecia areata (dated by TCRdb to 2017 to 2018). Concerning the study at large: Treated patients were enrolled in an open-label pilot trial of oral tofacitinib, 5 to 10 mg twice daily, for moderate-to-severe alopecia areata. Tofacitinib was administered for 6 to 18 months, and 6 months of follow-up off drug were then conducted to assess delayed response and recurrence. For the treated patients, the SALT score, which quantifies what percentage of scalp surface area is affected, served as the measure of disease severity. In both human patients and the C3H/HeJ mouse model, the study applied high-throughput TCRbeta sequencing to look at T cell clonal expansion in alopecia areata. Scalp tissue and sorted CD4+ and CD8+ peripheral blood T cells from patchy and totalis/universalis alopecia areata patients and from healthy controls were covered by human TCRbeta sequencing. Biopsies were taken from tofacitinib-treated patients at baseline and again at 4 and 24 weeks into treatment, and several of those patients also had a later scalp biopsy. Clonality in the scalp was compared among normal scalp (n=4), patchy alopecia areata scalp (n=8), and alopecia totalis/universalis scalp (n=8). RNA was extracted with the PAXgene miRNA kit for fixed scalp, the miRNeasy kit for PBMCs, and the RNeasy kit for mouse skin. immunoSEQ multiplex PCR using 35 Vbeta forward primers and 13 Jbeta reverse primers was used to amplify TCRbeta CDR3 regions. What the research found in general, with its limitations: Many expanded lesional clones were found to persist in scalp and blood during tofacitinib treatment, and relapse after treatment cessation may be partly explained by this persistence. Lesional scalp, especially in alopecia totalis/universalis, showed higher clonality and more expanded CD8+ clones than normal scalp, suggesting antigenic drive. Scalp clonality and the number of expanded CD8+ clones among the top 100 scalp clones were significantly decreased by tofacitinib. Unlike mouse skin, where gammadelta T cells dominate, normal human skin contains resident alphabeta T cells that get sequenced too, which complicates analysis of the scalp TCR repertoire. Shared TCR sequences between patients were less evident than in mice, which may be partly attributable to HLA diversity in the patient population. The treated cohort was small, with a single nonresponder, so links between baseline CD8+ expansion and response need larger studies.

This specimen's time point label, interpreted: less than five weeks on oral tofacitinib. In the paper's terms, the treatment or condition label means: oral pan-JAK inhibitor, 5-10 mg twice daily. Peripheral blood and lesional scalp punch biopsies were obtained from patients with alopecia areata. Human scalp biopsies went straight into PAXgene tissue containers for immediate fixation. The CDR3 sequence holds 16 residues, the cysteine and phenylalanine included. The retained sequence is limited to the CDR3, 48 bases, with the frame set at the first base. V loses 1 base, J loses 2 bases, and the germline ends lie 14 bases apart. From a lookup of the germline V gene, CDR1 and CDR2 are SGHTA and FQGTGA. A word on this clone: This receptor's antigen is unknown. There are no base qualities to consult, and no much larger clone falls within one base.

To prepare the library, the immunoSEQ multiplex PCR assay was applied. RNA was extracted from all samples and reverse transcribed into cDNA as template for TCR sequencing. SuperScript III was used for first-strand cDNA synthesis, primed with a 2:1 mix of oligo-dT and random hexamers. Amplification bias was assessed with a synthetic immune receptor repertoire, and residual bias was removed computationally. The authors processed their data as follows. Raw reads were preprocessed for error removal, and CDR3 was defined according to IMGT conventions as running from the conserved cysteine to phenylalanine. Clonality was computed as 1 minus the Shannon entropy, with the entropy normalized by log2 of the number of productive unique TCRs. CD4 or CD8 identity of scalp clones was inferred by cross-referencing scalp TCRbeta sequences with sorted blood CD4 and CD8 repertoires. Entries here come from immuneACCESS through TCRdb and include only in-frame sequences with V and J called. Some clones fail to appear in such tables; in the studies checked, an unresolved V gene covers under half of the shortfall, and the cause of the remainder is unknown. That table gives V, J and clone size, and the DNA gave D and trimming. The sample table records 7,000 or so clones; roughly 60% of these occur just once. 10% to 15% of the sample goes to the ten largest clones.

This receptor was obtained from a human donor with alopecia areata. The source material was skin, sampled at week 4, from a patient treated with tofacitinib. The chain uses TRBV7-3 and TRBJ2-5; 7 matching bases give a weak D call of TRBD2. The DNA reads TGTGCCAGCAGCTTAAGCGGACGGGGGGCACAAGAGACCCAGTACTTC. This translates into CASSLSGRGAQETQYF.